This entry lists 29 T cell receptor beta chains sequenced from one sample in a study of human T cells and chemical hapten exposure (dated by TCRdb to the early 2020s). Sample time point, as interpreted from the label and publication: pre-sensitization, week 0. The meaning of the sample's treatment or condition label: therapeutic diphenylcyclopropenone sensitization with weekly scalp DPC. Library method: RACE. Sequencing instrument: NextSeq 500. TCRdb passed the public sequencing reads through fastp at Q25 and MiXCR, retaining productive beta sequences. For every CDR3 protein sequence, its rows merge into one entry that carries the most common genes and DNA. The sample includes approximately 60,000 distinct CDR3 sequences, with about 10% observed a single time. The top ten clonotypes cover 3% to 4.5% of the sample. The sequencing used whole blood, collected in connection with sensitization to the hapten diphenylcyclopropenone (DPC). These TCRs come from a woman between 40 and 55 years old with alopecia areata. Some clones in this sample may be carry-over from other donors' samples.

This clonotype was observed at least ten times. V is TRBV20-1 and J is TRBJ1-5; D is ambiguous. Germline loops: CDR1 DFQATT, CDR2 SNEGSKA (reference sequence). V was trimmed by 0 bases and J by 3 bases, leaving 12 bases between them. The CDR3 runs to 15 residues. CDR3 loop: CSARDSGWPNQPQHF. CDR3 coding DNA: TGCAGTGCTAGAGATTCGGGGTGGCCCAATCAGCCCCAGCATTTT.

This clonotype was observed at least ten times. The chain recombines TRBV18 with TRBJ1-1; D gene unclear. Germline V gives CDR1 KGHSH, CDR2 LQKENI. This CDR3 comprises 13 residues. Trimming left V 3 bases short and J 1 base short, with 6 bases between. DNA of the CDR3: TGTGCCAGCTCACCGGTCCAGAACACTGAAGCTTTCTTT. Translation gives CASSPVQNTEAFF.

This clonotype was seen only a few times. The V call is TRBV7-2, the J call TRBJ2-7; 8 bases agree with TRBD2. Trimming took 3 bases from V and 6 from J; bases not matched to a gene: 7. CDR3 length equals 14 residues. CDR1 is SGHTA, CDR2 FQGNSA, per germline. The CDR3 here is CASSLGGGSREQYF. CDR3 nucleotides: TGTGCCAGCAGCTTGGGCGGGGGGTCCCGCGAGCAGTACTTC.

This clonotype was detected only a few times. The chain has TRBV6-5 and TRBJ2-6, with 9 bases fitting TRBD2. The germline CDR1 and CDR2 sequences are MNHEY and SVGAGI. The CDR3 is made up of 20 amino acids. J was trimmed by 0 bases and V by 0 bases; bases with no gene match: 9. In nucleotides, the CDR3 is TGTGCCAGCAGTTACTCGACTCGGCTAGCGGGACTCTCTGGGGCCAACGTCCTGACTTTC. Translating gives CASSYSTRLAGLSGANVLTF.

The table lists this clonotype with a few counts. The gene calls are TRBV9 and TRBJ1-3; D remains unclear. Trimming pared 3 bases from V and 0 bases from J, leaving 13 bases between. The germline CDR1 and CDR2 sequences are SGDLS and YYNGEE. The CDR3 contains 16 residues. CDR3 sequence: CASSGPTRISGNTIYF. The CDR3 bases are TGTGCCAGCAGCGGACCGACACGTATCTCTGGAAACACCATATATTTT.

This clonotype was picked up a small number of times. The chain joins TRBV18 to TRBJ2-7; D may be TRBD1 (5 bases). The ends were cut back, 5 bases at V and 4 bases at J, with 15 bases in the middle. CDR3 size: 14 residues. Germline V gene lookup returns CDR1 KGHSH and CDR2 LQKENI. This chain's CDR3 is CASSGAGPWYEQYF. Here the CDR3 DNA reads TGTGCCAGCTCAGGGGCAGGGCCGTGGTACGAGCAGTACTTC.

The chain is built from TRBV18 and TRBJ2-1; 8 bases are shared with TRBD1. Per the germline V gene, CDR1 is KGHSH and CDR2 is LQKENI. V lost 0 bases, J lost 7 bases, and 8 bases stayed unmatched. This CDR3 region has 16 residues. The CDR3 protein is CASSPPVQGASNEQFF. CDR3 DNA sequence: TGTGCCAGCTCACCACCGGTGCAGGGGGCATCAAATGAGCAGTTCTTC.

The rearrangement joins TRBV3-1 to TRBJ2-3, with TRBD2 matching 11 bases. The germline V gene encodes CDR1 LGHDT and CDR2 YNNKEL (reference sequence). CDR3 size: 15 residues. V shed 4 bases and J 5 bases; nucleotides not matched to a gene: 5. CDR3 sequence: CASSRRLAGGDTQYF. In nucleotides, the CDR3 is TGTGCCAGCAGCCGGAGGCTAGCGGGGGGAGATACGCAGTATTTT.

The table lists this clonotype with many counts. The DNA of the CDR3 is TGTGCCAGCAGTCAGGACAGGGTAAGGCAGCCCCAGCATTTT. Translating gives CASSQDRVRQPQHF. The gene calls are TRBV6-2 or TRBV6-3 and TRBJ1-5, with 8 bases matching TRBD1. This CDR3 region has 14 residues. Trimming cost V 5 bases and J 7 bases; bases outside gene matches: 7. From germline, CDR1 is MNHEY and CDR2 SVGEGT.

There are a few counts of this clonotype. The CDR3 loop is CRGVGEQFF. CDR3 nucleotide sequence: TGCAGGGGGGTAGGTGAGCAGTTCTTC. This sequence joins TRBV20-1 and TRBJ2-1; tentatively, D is TRBD1 or TRBD2 (5 bases each). The CDR3 is made up of 9 amino acids. Germline V CDR1 and CDR2: DFQATT, SNEGSKA (reference sequence).

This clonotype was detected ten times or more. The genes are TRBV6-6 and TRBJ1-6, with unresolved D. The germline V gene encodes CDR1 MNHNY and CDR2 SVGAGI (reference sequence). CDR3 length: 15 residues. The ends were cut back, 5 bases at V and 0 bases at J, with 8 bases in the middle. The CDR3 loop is CASSIGSSYNSPLHF. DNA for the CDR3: TGTGCCAGCAGTATCGGCAGCTCCTATAATTCACCCCTCCACTTT.

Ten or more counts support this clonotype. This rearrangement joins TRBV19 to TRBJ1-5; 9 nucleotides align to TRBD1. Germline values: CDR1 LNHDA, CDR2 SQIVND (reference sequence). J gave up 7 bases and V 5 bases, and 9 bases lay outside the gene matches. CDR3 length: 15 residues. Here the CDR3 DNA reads TGTGCCAGTAGTGACACCGGGACAGGGAACCAGCCCCAGCATTTT. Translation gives CASSDTGTGNQPQHF.

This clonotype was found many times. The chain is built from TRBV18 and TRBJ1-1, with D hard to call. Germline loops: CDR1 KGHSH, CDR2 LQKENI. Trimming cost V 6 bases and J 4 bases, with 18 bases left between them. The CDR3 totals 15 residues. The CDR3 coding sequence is TGTGCCAGCTCCTCGAGGCGGGAGATGGGCACTGAAGCTTTCTTT. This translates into CASSSRREMGTEAFF.

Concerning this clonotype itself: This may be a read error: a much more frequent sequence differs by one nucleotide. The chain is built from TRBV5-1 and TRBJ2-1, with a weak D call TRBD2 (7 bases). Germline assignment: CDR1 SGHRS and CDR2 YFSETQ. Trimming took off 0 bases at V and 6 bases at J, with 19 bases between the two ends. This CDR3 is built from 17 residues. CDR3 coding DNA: TGCGCCAGCAGCTTGGTCAGGGGCGGGAGATTGATCAATGAGCAGTTCTTC. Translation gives CASSLVRGGRLINEQFF.

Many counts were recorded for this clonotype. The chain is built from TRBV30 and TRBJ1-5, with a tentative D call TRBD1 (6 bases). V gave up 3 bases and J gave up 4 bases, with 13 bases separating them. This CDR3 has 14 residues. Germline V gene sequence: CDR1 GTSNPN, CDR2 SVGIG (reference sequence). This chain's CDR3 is CAWSPSGANQPQHF. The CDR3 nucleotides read TGTGCCTGGAGCCCCTCGGGGGCTAATCAGCCCCAGCATTTT.

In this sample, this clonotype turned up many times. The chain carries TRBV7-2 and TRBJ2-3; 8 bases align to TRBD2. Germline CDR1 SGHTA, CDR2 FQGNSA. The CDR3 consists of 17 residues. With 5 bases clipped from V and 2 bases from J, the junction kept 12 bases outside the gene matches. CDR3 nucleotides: TGTGCCAGCAGCGTCACGGGGCGGGGGGCCTCCACAGATACGCAGTATTTT. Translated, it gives CASSVTGRGASTDTQYF.

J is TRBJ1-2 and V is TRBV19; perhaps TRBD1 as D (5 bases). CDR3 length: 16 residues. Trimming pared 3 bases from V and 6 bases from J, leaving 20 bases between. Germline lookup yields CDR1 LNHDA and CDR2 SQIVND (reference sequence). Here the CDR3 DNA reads TGTGCCAGTAGTATGAGTGCGACAGCTACTTGGAATGGCTACACCTTC. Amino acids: CASSMSATATWNGYTF.

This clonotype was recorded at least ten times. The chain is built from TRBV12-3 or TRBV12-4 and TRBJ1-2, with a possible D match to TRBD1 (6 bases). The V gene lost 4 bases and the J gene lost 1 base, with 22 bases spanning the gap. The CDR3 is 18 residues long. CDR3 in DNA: TGTGCCAGCAGTTCCATGACAGGAGCCGACGGCTTTAACTATGGCTACACCTTC. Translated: CASSSMTGADGFNYGYTF.

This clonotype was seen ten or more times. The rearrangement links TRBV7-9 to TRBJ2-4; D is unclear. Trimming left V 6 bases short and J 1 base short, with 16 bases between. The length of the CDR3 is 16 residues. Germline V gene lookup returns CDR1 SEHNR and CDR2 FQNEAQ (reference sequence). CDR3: CASSTFLETAKNIQYF. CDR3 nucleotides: TGTGCCAGCAGTACATTCTTAGAGACGGCCAAAAACATTCAGTACTTC.

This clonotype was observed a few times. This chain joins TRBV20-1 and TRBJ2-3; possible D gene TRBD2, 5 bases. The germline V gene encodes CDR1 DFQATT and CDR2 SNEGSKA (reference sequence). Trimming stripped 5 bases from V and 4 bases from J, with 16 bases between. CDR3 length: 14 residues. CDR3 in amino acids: CSALGDAAADTQYF. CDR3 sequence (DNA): TGCAGTGCTCTCGGGGATGCGGCGGCAGATACGCAGTATTTT.

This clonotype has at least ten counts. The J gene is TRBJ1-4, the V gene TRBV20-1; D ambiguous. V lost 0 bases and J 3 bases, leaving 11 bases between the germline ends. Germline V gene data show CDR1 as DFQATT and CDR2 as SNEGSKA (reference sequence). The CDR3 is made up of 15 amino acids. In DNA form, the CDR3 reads TGCAGTGCTAGAGATCTCCCGGGGTCTAATGAAAAACTGTTTTTT. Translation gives CSARDLPGSNEKLFF.

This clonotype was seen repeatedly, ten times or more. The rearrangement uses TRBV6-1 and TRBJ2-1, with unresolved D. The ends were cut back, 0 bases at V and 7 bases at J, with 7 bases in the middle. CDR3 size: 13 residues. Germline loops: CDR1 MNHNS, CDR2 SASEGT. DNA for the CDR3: TGTGCCAGCAGTGAAGCGGAGAGTAATGAGCAGTTCTTC. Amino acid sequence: CASSEAESNEQFF.

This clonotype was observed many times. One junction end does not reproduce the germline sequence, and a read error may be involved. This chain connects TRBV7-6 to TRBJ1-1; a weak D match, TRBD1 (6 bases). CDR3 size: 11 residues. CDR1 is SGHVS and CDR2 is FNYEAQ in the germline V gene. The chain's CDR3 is CASRGRDEAFF. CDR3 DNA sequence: TGTGCGAGCAGGGGCCGAGATGAAGCTTTCTTT.

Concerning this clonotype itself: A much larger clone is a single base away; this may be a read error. This chain's CDR3 is CAISPTLADIQYF. In DNA, the CDR3 is TGTGCCATCTCACCAACCCTAGCGGACATTCAGTACTTC. This sequence joins TRBV18 and TRBJ2-4, with 7 bases fitting TRBD2. From germline, CDR1 is KGHSH and CDR2 LQKENI. CDR3 length: 13 amino acids. The full variable domain, in which reference TRBV18 and TRBJ2-4 provide the parts outside the CDR3, is NAGVMQNPRHLVRRRGQEARLRCSPMKGHSHVYWYRQLPEEGLKFMVYLQKENIIDESGMPKERFSAEFPKEGPSILRIQQVVRGDSAAYFCAISPTLADIQYFGAGTRLSVL.

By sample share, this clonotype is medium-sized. CDR3 nucleotides: TGCGCCAGCAGCCTTGGCGGCGAGCAGTACTTC. Residues: CASSLGGEQYF. This chain joins TRBV4-3 and TRBJ2-7; D not resolved. The CDR3 runs 11 residues. Germline CDR1 is LGHNA and CDR2 is YSLEER. Trimming left V 4 bases short and J 6 bases short, with 7 bases between.

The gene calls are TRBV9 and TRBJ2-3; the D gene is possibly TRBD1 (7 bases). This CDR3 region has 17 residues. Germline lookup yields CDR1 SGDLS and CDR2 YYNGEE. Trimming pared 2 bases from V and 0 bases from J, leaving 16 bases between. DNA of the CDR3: TGTGCCAGCAGCGTTGAGGGGGGACAGAGCAGCACAGATACGCAGTATTTT. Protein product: CASSVEGGQSSTDTQYF.

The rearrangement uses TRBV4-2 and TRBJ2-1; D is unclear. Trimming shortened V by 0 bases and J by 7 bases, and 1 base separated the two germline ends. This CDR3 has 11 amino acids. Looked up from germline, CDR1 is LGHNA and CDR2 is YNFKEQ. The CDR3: CASSQENEQFF. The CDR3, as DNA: TGTGCCAGCAGCCAAGAGAATGAGCAGTTCTTC.

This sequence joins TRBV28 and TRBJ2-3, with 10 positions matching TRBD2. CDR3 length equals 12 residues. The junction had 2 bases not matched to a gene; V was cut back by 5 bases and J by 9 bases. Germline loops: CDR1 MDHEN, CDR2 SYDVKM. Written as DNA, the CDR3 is TGTGCCAGCAGTGAACTAGCGGGGACGCAGTATTTT. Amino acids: CASSELAGTQYF.

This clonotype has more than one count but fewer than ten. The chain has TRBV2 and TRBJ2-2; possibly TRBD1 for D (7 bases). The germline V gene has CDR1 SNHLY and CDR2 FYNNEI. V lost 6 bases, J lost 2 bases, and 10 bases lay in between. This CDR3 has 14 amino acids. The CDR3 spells CASRQGTNTGELFF. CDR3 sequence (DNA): TGTGCCAGCAGACAGGGGACTAACACCGGGGAGCTGTTTTTT.